This T cell receptor (beta chain) was sequenced in a study of blood T cell repertoires in COVID-19. Patients at the Seattle site were enrolled during active infection and followed longitudinally. Only in-frame clones appear in the TCRdb table, and some are missing; sequencing was by immunoSEQ multiplex PCR. The data contain some 360,000 clones, about 89% of them singletons. Looked up from germline, CDR1 is SQVTM and CDR2 is ANQGSEA. The CDR3 contains 14 residues. The ends were cut back, 7 bases at V and 6 bases at J, with 18 bases in the middle. V usage is TRBV29-1 and J usage is TRBJ1-4, with D tentatively TRBD1 (5 bases). The origin of this receptor is an older woman with COVID-19, enrolled during active disease. The specimen was peripheral blood. The CDR3 here is CSARGAPGDEKLFF. DNA for the CDR3: TGCAGCGCCCGTGGGGCGCCGGGCGATGAAAAACTGTTTTTT.